A selection of T cell receptor beta chains follows, all from one sample in a study of graft-versus-host responses after intestinal transplantation. Some clones are missing from TCRdb's copy, which holds only in-frame ones; the method was immunoSEQ multiplex PCR. The sample includes 75,000 to 100,000 clones, about 82% of them seen just once. Sequencing used PBMCs, obtained 255 days after intestinal transplant. These receptor sequences come from a human patient who received an intestinal transplant, so some T cells may come from the graft donor. CDR3s include the opening cysteine and the closing phenylalanine or tryptophan. D genes are given only for firm matches. The listing skips clone size in some rows; elsewhere it reads once, few, many or a size class.

d_call,v_call,j_call,cdr3_length,clone_size,cdr3_nt,cdr3_aa
-,TRBV27,TRBJ1-2,14,once,TGTGCCAGCAGTTATGGACATCCCAACTATGGCTACACCTTC,CASSYGHPNYGYTF
-,TRBV19,TRBJ1-1,13,-,TGTGCCAGTGGGGGACGGTGGAACACTGAAGCTTTCTTT,CASGGRWNTEAFF
TRBD1,TRBV30,TRBJ2-5,17,-,TGTGCCTGGAGTCCCGCCCTTGGACAGGGGGCGCGGGAGACCCAGTACTTC,CAWSPALGQGARETQYF
-,TRBV4-1,TRBJ2-2,15,-,TGCGCCAGCAGCCAAGATATAACCTACACCGGGGAGCTGTTTTTT,CASSQDITYTGELFF
-,TRBV7-9,TRBJ1-5,12,-,TGTGCCAGCAGCTTTGTAAATCAGCCCCAGCATTTT,CASSFVNQPQHF
TRBD2,TRBV5-1,TRBJ2-7,16,-,TGCGCCAGCAGCCGGGAACTAGCGGGAGGGCCCAACGAGCAGTACTTC,CASSRELAGGPNEQYF
-,TRBV4-1,TRBJ2-4,17,-,TGCGCCAGCAGCCAAGAACGGATTTTGGGGTCCAAAAACATTCAGTACTTC,CASSQERILGSKNIQYF
-,TRBV7-2,TRBJ1-4,13,few,TGTGCCAGCAGCGGGACCCATGGTGAAAAACTGTTTTTT,CASSGTHGEKLFF
-,TRBV15,TRBJ1-1,13,once,TGTGCCACCAGCAGAGAAGATAGCACTGAAGCTTTCTTT,CATSREDSTEAFF
-,TRBV13,TRBJ2-1,15,-,TGTGCCAGCAGCCCAGCGGTATTATCCTACAATGAGCAGTTCTTC,CASSPAVLSYNEQFF
-,TRBV30,TRBJ1-1,14,-,TGTGCCTGGAGTGGCGCGAGTTTGAACACTGAAGCTTTCTTT,CAWSGASLNTEAFF
-,TRBV4-1,TRBJ2-7,17,-,TGCGCCAGCAGCCAATCCTGGTCGGGACCCCGCTCCTACGAGCAGTACTTC,CASSQSWSGPRSYEQYF
-,TRBV4-1,TRBJ1-5,15,-,TGCGCCAGCAGCCAAGTTTTGGGAAGCAATCAGCCCCAGCATTTT,CASSQVLGSNQPQHF
-,TRBV28,TRBJ2-1,16,-,TGTGCCAGCACCTCCGAGGGTGGGGCGCAATACAATGAGCAGTTCTTC,CASTSEGGAQYNEQFF
TRBD2,TRBV28,TRBJ2-1,14,few,TGTGCCAGCAGTTGGACCGGGACTAGCGATGAGCAGTTCTTC,CASSWTGTSDEQFF
-,TRBV5-4,TRBJ1-2,13,-,TGTGCCAGCAGCTCCGGACGGACCTATGGCTACACCTTC,CASSSGRTYGYTF
TRBD1,TRBV5-1,TRBJ2-3,14,once,TGCGCCAGCAGCGTCGGACAGGGGACAGATACGCAGTATTTT,CASSVGQGTDTQYF
-,TRBV6-1,TRBJ1-6,13,-,TGTGCCAGCAGGGGCTCCTATAATTCACCCCTCCACTTT,CASRGSYNSPLHF
-,TRBV9,TRBJ1-5,12,-,TGTGCCAGCAGCGGAGGGGGTCAGCCCCAGCATTTT,CASSGGGQPQHF
-,TRBV28,TRBJ2-3,16,-,TGTGCCAGCAGTTTAATTTCGGGACGCCGCAGGGATACGCAGTATTTT,CASSLISGRRRDTQYF
-,TRBV9,TRBJ1-2,17,-,TGTGCCAGCAGCTTAGAGGGGGGACCCGCCTTTAACTATGGCTACACCTTC,CASSLEGGPAFNYGYTF
-,TRBV19,TRBJ1-5,18,-,TGTGCCAGTAGTACCGATCTAGGTGGCACCCCAAGCAATCAGCCCCAGCATTTT,CASSTDLGGTPSNQPQHF
-,TRBV7-2,TRBJ1-5,13,-,TGTGCCAGCGGACCCTATAGCAATCAGCCCCAGCATTTT,CASGPYSNQPQHF
-,TRBV5-1,TRBJ2-5,14,-,TGCGCCAGCAGCCCTGGACAGAATGGGCCGACCCAGTACTTC,CASSPGQNGPTQYF
-,TRBV28,TRBJ1-5,13,-,TGTGCCAGCAGCAGAGCAGGGTATCGGCCCCAGCATTTT,CASSRAGYRPQHF
-,TRBV7-8,TRBJ1-4,14,-,TGTGCCAGCAGCCCCGTTGGGGTTAATGAAAAACTGTTTTTT,CASSPVGVNEKLFF
-,TRBV27,TRBJ2-2,16,-,TGTGCCAGCAGCTCCCTCGGTGCAGCGAACACCGGGGAGCTGTTTTTT,CASSSLGAANTGELFF
-,TRBV7-9,TRBJ2-1,15,-,TGTGCCAGCAGCCCCTCGAACAGGGCCCGCAATGAGCAGTTCTTC,CASSPSNRARNEQFF
TRBD2,TRBV7-2,TRBJ2-6,18,few,TGTGCCAGCAGCTTAATGGGAGGGAACGAGTTGTGGGCCAACGTCCTGACTTTC,CASSLMGGNELWANVLTF
-,TRBV4-1,TRBJ2-2,15,-,TGCGCCAGCAGCCAAGAGACCTCCATTGGCGGGGAGCTGTTTTTT,CASSQETSIGGELFF
TRBD1,TRBV6-1,TRBJ1-2,14,once,TGTGCCAGCGGGACAGCTAACCCCCTCTATGGCTACACCTTC,CASGTANPLYGYTF
TRBD2,TRBV27,TRBJ2-5,12,-,TGTGCCACCACGACTAGCGGGGCGATCCAGTACTTC,CATTTSGAIQYF
TRBD1,TRBV19,TRBJ2-1,18,-,TGTGCCAGTAGTATCGTCTATTGGGGGACAGGGGGACCTAATGAGCAGTTCTTC,CASSIVYWGTGGPNEQFF
-,TRBV7-3,TRBJ2-1,15,-,TGTGCCAGCAGCTTAATCGAGGGCTCCTACAATGAGCAGTTCTTC,CASSLIEGSYNEQFF
-,TRBV6-5,TRBJ2-7,11,-,TGTGCCAGCAGTTCCGGGTCCGAGCAGTACTTC,CASSSGSEQYF
-,TRBV28,TRBJ2-1,13,-,TGTGCCAGCCTCCGCGAACCGCAGAATGAGCAGTTCTTC,CASLREPQNEQFF
TRBD1,TRBV6-6,TRBJ2-7,14,few,TGTGCCAGCAGTCTTCCGGGACAGAACTACGAGCAGTACTTC,CASSLPGQNYEQYF
-,TRBV6-5,TRBJ1-1,15,once,TGTGCCAGCAGTTGGACAGTGAATCCCTCCACTGAAGCTTTCTTT,CASSWTVNPSTEAFF
-,TRBV6-1,TRBJ2-2,15,once,TGTGCCAGCAGTACCGGGACTCTAACTACCGGGGAGCTGTTTTTT,CASSTGTLTTGELFF
TRBD1,TRBV28,TRBJ2-7,14,-,TGTGCCAGCAGGAGTGACAGGGGAAGAGACGAGCAGTACTTC,CASRSDRGRDEQYF
-,TRBV5-1,TRBJ2-3,16,-,TGCGCCAGCAGCTTGGGACATTCGTCTAGCACAGATACGCAGTATTTT,CASSLGHSSSTDTQYF
-,TRBV4-2,TRBJ2-7,15,-,TGTGCCAGCAGCCCCGGGACGGGGTACTCCTACGAGCAGTACTTC,CASSPGTGYSYEQYF
-,TRBV29-1,TRBJ2-2,12,-,TGCAGCGTTCTTCCAGGCACCGGGGAGCTGTTTTTT,CSVLPGTGELFF
-,TRBV25-1,TRBJ1-3,12,-,TGTGCCGCGGGGGCGTATGGAAACACCATATATTTT,CAAGAYGNTIYF
-,TRBV6-7,TRBJ1-1,12,-,TGTGCCAGCAGACGACAGCGGACTGAAGCTTTCTTT,CASRRQRTEAFF
TRBD2,TRBV5-1,TRBJ2-3,13,-,TGCGCCAGCAGCGGACTAGCGGCAGATACGCAGTATTTT,CASSGLAADTQYF
-,TRBV6-5,TRBJ2-7,14,-,TGTGCCAGCAGTTACTCGCCCGGGGGTGAGGAGCAGTACTTC,CASSYSPGGEEQYF
TRBD1,TRBV11-2,TRBJ1-2,13,-,TGTGCCAGCAGCTTAGGGACAGGCTATGGCTACACCTTC,CASSLGTGYGYTF
TRBD1,TRBV11-2,TRBJ2-7,15,-,TGTGCCAGCAGCTCGATTCCGGGACAGGCCTACGAGCAGTACTTC,CASSSIPGQAYEQYF
TRBD1,TRBV7-9,TRBJ2-2,16,-,TGTGCCAGCAGCTTAGGACAGGGGGCTTACACCGGGGAGCTGTTTTTT,CASSLGQGAYTGELFF
-,TRBV5-4,TRBJ1-2,12,-,TGTGCCAGCAGCTTGAAGGAGTATGGCTACACCTTC,CASSLKEYGYTF
TRBD1,TRBV19,TRBJ2-4,19,-,TGTGCCAGTAGTCCGCACCCGGGACAGGGCCCTTTAGCCAAAAACATTCAGTACTTC,CASSPHPGQGPLAKNIQYF
TRBD1,TRBV9,TRBJ1-4,16,-,TGTGCCAGCAGCGTTTCGGGACAGCCAACTAATGAAAAACTGTTTTTT,CASSVSGQPTNEKLFF
-,TRBV19,TRBJ1-5,14,-,TGTGCCAGTAGTATGGGAACAGTTAATCAGCCCCAGCATTTT,CASSMGTVNQPQHF
TRBD1,TRBV5-4,TRBJ1-2,15,-,TGTGCCAGCAGCCACGGGACAGCAGCTAACTATGGCTACACCTTC,CASSHGTAANYGYTF
TRBD1,TRBV23-1,TRBJ2-5,15,once,TGCGCCAGCAGTCAGTTACAGGGGAGCACACAGACCCAGTACTTC,CASSQLQGSTQTQYF
-,TRBV5-1,TRBJ1-2,12,-,TGCGCCAGCAGCTTATCCGGAGATGGCTACACCTTC,CASSLSGDGYTF
-,TRBV2,TRBJ1-4,13,-,TGTGCCAGCGGGGGGGGCAGAAATGAAAAACTGTTTTTT,CASGGGRNEKLFF
-,TRBV5-4,TRBJ2-7,13,-,TGTGCCAGCAGCCGAGGACAGTCCTACGAACAGTACTTC,CASSRGQSYEQYF